The 27 T cell receptor beta chains listed next were all sequenced from one sample in a study of blood T cell repertoires in COVID-19. Sequencing used immunoSEQ multiplex PCR; TCRdb keeps in-frame clones, though not all of them. The sample includes 400,000 to 500,000 clones, around nine tenths seen only once; the top ten take less than 2%. Material: PBMCs or T cells enriched from blood (not recorded which). Receptors originate from a woman between 40 and 55 years old who had recovered from COVID-19.

This clone has a single count. This rearrangement joins TRBV12-3 or TRBV12-4 to TRBJ1-1; no clear D. The CDR3 runs to 12 residues. The V gene lost 3 bases and the J gene lost 4 bases, with 6 bases spanning the gap. The CDR3 sequence: CASSLFSTEAFF. The CDR3 DNA is TGTGCCAGCAGTTTGTTTAGCACTGAAGCTTTCTTT.

This chain links TRBV7-9 with TRBJ1-5; TRBD1 agrees at 9 bases. This CDR3 region has 13 residues. Germline V gene data show CDR1 as SEHNR and CDR2 as FQNEAQ (reference sequence). V was clipped by 5 bases and J by 8 bases; unmatched bases: 4. The CDR3 DNA reads TGTGCCAGCAGCCCTCGGACAGGGGAGCCCCAGCATTTT. Its translation: CASSPRTGEPQHF.

The chain has TRBV30 and TRBJ1-6; 7 bases align to TRBD1. Germline assignment: CDR1 GTSNPN and CDR2 SVGIG (reference sequence). V shed 1 base, J shed 5 bases, and the junction held 5 bases outside the gene matches. The length of the CDR3 is 15 residues. The CDR3 spells CAWSGGQPNNSPLHF. CDR3 nucleotide sequence: TGTGCCTGGAGTGGGGGACAGCCAAATAATTCACCCCTCCACTTT.

The chain recombines TRBV19 with TRBJ1-2; D remains unclear. CDR3 size: 11 residues. Per the germline V gene, CDR1 is LNHDA and CDR2 is SQIVND (reference sequence). The ends were cut back, 6 bases at V and 4 bases at J, with 6 bases in the middle. The CDR3 bases are TGTGCCAGTAGCAGAACCTATGGCTACACCTTC. Protein sequence: CASSRTYGYTF.

The genes are TRBV4-2 and TRBJ1-1; TRBD1 aligns across 11 bases. The CDR3 is made up of 17 amino acids. V shed 1 base and J 4 bases; nucleotides not matched to a gene: 8. Germline values: CDR1 LGHNA, CDR2 YNFKEQ. The CDR3 coding sequence is TGTGCCAGCAGCCAAGTCTGGTCCGGGACAGGGGGCACTGAAGCTTTCTTT. Encoded protein: CASSQVWSGTGGTEAFF.

The genes are TRBV29-1 and TRBJ2-2; D unresolved. The ends were cut back, 1 base at V and 2 bases at J, with 8 bases in the middle. This CDR3 contains 14 residues. Germline V CDR1 and CDR2: SQVTM, ANQGSEA. CDR3 region: CSVEVLYNTGELFF. In DNA form, the CDR3 reads TGCAGCGTTGAAGTTCTCTACAACACCGGGGAGCTGTTTTTT.

This chain links TRBV7-2 with TRBJ2-3; maybe TRBD2 (7 bases). There are 16 residues in the CDR3. Trimming removed 1 base at V and 6 bases at J, with 17 bases between. Germline V gene lookup returns CDR1 SGHTA and CDR2 FQGNSA. The CDR3 spells CASSLDSGGSADTQYF. CDR3 DNA: TGTGCCAGCAGCTTAGATTCGGGGGGCTCGGCGGATACGCAGTATTTT.

The sample holds a few counts of this clone. The chain joins TRBV6-5 to TRBJ2-1; the D gene is possibly TRBD2 (5 bases). The CDR3 spans 16 residues. Germline V gene lookup returns CDR1 MNHEY and CDR2 SVGAGI. V was shortened by 0 bases and J by 8 bases, with 17 bases between the two germline ends. The CDR3 is CASSYSSLAGRDEQFF. Written as DNA, the CDR3 is TGTGCCAGCAGTTACTCGAGTCTAGCCGGACGCGATGAGCAGTTCTTC.

J is TRBJ1-4 and V is TRBV5-8; 9 nucleotides agree with TRBD1. Trimming removed 0 bases from V and 5 bases from J; junction bases left unmatched: 5. The CDR3 runs 16 residues. Germline CDR1 is SGHTS and CDR2 is YDEGEE. The CDR3: CASSLADRGWNEKLFF. The CDR3, as DNA: TGTGCCAGCAGCTTGGCGGACAGGGGATGGAATGAAAAACTGTTTTTT.

J is TRBJ2-7 and V is TRBV7-2; D might be TRBD2 (5 bases). Germline assignment: CDR1 SGHTA and CDR2 FQGNSA. The V and J ends lost 3 bases and 7 bases respectively, with 10 bases between them. CDR3 length equals 12 residues. The CDR3 nucleotides read TGTGCCAGCAGCTTTTACGAGGGAGAGCAGTACTTC. Protein product: CASSFYEGEQYF.

J is TRBJ2-2 and V is TRBV3-1 (or the pseudogene TRBV3-2); 9 bases are shared with TRBD2. V gave up 0 bases and J gave up 3 bases; unmatched junction bases: 5. The V gene's germline CDR1 is LGHDT and CDR2 YNNKEL (reference sequence). The CDR3 is made up of 17 amino acids. The CDR3 sequence: CASSQDRLAAYTGELFF. The CDR3 DNA sequence: TGTGCCAGCAGCCAAGATAGACTAGCGGCTTACACCGGGGAGCTGTTTTTT.

The chain uses TRBV14 and TRBJ1-2; the match to TRBD1 covers 10 bases. This CDR3 has 13 amino acids. V was clipped by 6 bases and J by 6 bases; unmatched bases: 4. The germline V gene encodes CDR1 SGHDN and CDR2 FVKESK. The CDR3 DNA follows: TGTGCCAGCAGGCGACAGGGGGCCCATGGCTACACCTTC. It codes for CASRRQGAHGYTF.

This chain uses TRBV3-1 (or the pseudogene TRBV3-2) with TRBJ2-4; 10 bases are a match to TRBD1. The CDR3 consists of 15 residues. V dropped 1 base and J dropped 6; count of bases not matched to a gene: 3. Germline CDR1 reads LGHDT; CDR2 reads YNNKEL (reference sequence). The CDR3 DNA is TGTGCCAGCAGCCAAGGAGGGGACAGGGGAAACATTCAGTACTTC. It codes for CASSQGGDRGNIQYF.

Turning to this clone: The identical CDR3 is also encoded by other nucleotide sequences in the sample. The chain uses TRBV12-3 or TRBV12-4 and TRBJ2-2; D remains ambiguous. This CDR3 is built from 12 residues. Trimming pared 5 bases from V and 4 bases from J, leaving 5 bases between. This chain's CDR3 is CASSTSTGELFF. The CDR3 region has the DNA TGTGCCAGCAGTACAAGCACCGGGGAGCTGTTTTTT.

This clone was counted a few times. This chain uses TRBV4-3 with TRBJ2-3; possibly TRBD2 for D (5 bases). Trimming left V 4 bases short and J 3 bases short, with 8 bases between. This CDR3 region has 13 residues. Germline values: CDR1 LGHNA, CDR2 YSLEER. CDR3 region: CASSPGETDTQYF. For the CDR3, the DNA is TGCGCCAGCAGCCCTGGGGAGACAGATACGCAGTATTTT.

In its sample, this clone was seen once. The chain links TRBV19 to TRBJ2-3; the match to TRBD1 covers 7 bases. Trimming took 4 bases from V and 5 from J; bases not matched to a gene: 6. The CDR3 runs 14 residues. CDR1 is LNHDA, CDR2 SQIVND, per germline (reference sequence). CDR3 in amino acids: CASSKTGSIDTQYF. CDR3 DNA: TGTGCCAGTAGTAAGACAGGGAGTATAGATACGCAGTATTTT.

This clone was detected once. This chain links TRBV6-5 with TRBJ2-5, with TRBD1 matching over 8 bases. The V gene's germline CDR1 is MNHEY and CDR2 SVGAGI. This CDR3 has 14 residues. The junction had 7 bases not matched to a gene; V was cut back by 4 bases and J by 6 bases. The CDR3 sequence: CASSFLQGGKTQYF. The CDR3 nucleotides are TGTGCCAGCAGTTTTCTACAGGGGGGAAAGACCCAGTACTTC.

The V gene is TRBV2, the J gene TRBJ1-1; 7 bases align to TRBD1. The CDR3 has 15 residues. Germline loops: CDR1 SNHLY, CDR2 FYNNEI. The J segment lost 0 bases and the V segment lost 1 base, leaving 2 bases of the junction unmatched. CDR3 loop: CASSEETGMNTEAFF. In DNA, the CDR3 is TGTGCCAGCAGTGAAGAGACAGGGATGAACACTGAAGCTTTCTTT.

The V gene is TRBV5-6, the J gene TRBJ1-2; D unresolved. The V end was cut by 4 bases, the J end by 5 bases, with 9 bases between. Germline CDR1 reads SGHDT; CDR2 reads YYEEEE. The CDR3 has 12 residues. The CDR3 loop is CASSQEIYGYTF. CDR3 nucleotide sequence: TGTGCCAGCAGCCAAGAGATTTATGGCTACACCTTC.

The CDR3 DNA sequence: TGTGCCAGCAGCTTTAGGACAACTAACTATGGCTACACCTTC. Its translation: CASSFRTTNYGYTF. The rearrangement links TRBV5-6 to TRBJ1-2, with TRBD1 as a possible D gene (5 bases). This CDR3 has 14 residues. CDR1 and CDR2 (germline): SGHDT, YYEEEE. The V end lost 2 bases, the J end lost 0 bases, and 8 bases lay between the germline ends.

The chain combines TRBV3-1 (or the pseudogene TRBV3-2) with TRBJ1-3; maybe TRBD1 (6 bases). V shed 4 bases and J shed 4 bases, with 17 bases lying between them. CDR1 LGHDT and CDR2 YNNKEL come from the germline V gene (reference sequence). The CDR3 has 16 residues. The CDR3 DNA reads as TGTGCCAGCAGCCTTGTAGGCGGGGGCACGGGAAACACCATATATTTT. Protein: CASSLVGGGTGNTIYF.

The V call is TRBV6-2 or TRBV6-3, the J call TRBJ1-6; the D gene is possibly TRBD1 (6 bases). The CDR3 covers 15 residues. Trimming shortened V by 5 bases and J by 7 bases, and 15 bases separated the two germline ends. The germline V gene encodes CDR1 MNHEY and CDR2 SVGEGT. The CDR3 DNA is TGTGCCAGCAGTACCCAGGGGTTCCGAAATTCACCCCTCCACTTT. Translated, it gives CASSTQGFRNSPLHF.

The gene calls are TRBV5-1 and TRBJ2-7; TRBD2 aligns across 8 bases. CDR3 length: 16 amino acids. From germline, CDR1 is SGHRS and CDR2 YFSETQ. With V trimmed by 4 bases and J by 2 bases, 11 bases remained unmatched. The CDR3 loop is CASSPGAGGYPYEQYF. The CDR3, as DNA: TGCGCCAGCAGCCCTGGGGCGGGAGGCTATCCCTACGAGCAGTACTTC.

The chain couples TRBV5-1 to TRBJ1-5; the match to TRBD1 covers 7 bases. J lost 1 base, V lost 2 bases, and 3 bases had no gene match. Germline V lookup: CDR1 SGHRS, CDR2 YFSETQ. This CDR3 is 15 amino acids long. The CDR3 here is CASSLGGWSNQPQHF. The CDR3 bases are TGCGCCAGCAGCTTAGGGGGCTGGAGCAATCAGCCCCAGCATTTT.

The rearrangement links TRBV19 to TRBJ1-5, with 7 bases that match TRBD1. CDR1 LNHDA and CDR2 SQIVND come from the germline V gene (reference sequence). The CDR3 loop spans 13 amino acids. J lost 6 bases, V lost 3 bases, and 2 bases had no gene match. CDR3: CASSMTGFQPQHF. The CDR3 coding sequence is TGTGCCAGTAGTATGACAGGGTTTCAGCCCCAGCATTTT. Together with reference TRBV19 and TRBJ1-5, the CDR3 gives the full variable domain: DGGITQSPKYLFRKEGQNVTLSCEQNLNHDAMYWYRQDPGQGLRLIYYSQIVNDFQKGDIAEGYSVSREKKESFPLTVTSAQKNPTAFYLCASSMTGFQPQHFGDGTRLSIL.

This chain joins TRBV3-1 (or the pseudogene TRBV3-2) and TRBJ1-2; maybe TRBD1 (6 bases). The CDR3 is 16 amino acids. V was clipped by 0 bases and J by 5 bases, with 16 bases between them. Germline loops: CDR1 LGHDT, CDR2 YNNKEL (reference sequence). The CDR3 sequence: CASSQDRHREKYGYTF. The DNA for the CDR3 is TGTGCCAGCAGCCAAGATAGGCACAGGGAGAAGTATGGCTACACCTTC.

V is TRBV11-3 and J is TRBJ2-5, with TRBD2 matching 12 bases. Germline trimming cut 4 bases from V and 5 bases from J; bases unmatched to any gene: 11. This CDR3 contains 17 residues. The V gene's germline CDR1 is SGHNT and CDR2 YENEEA. CDR3 nucleotides: TGTGCCAGCAGCTCGAATCCTAGCGGGAGGGCCCCTGAGACCCAGTACTTC. It is translated as CASSSNPSGRAPETQYF.